These 28 T cell receptor beta chains were all obtained from the same sample, sequenced in a study of T cell changes during pregnancy in multiple sclerosis (dated by TCRdb to the late 2010s). Library generation was performed with the immunoSEQ multiplex PCR assay. TCRdb mirrors the immuneACCESS table, restricted to in-frame sequences. Some clones are absent from its copies; in checked studies, under half trace to an unresolved V gene, and the reason for the others is unknown. The sample yields 75,000 to 95,000 clones; 85% to 95% were counted once. The biggest ten clones account for about 2% of the sample. Sequencing was performed on peripheral blood, taken after pregnancy. The source is a female donor with multiple sclerosis, enrolled in a pregnancy study.

This clone appeared once. The chain recombines TRBV11-2 with TRBJ1-2, with 9 bases matching TRBD1. The CDR3 runs 14 residues. V lost 5 bases, J lost 5 bases, and 6 bases stayed unmatched. Germline V lookup: CDR1 SGHAT, CDR2 FQNNGV. CDR3 loop: CASSVRTGEYGYTF. The CDR3 DNA sequence: TGTGCCAGCAGCGTAAGGACAGGGGAATATGGCTACACCTTC. Combining the CDR3 with reference TRBV11-2 and TRBJ1-2 gives the whole variable domain EAGVAQSPRYKIIEKRQSVAFWCNPISGHATLYWYQQILGQGPKLLIQFQNNGVVDDSQLPKDRFSAERLKGVDSTLKIQPAKLEDSAVYLCASSVRTGEYGYTFGSGTRLTVV.

The genes are TRBV5-1 and TRBJ2-7; D might be TRBD1 (6 bases). This CDR3 is built from 15 residues. The V end was cut by 2 bases, the J end by 4 bases, with 16 bases between. CDR1 SGHRS and CDR2 YFSETQ come from the germline V gene. This CDR3 reads CASSFTGTSLYEQYF. CDR3 nucleotide sequence: TGCGCCAGCAGCTTTACCGGGACAAGCTTATACGAGCAGTACTTC.

This clone has just one count. The junction and the germline gene differ at one end; a read error may be behind it. This sequence joins TRBV2 and TRBJ1-4; 7 bases map to TRBD1. The CDR3 runs to 14 residues. From germline, CDR1 is SNHLY and CDR2 FYNNEI. CDR3 DNA: TGTGCCAGCCGTGACAGGGTGACTAATGAAAAACTGTTTTTT. Translating it yields CASRDRVTNEKLFF.

The genes are TRBV6-1 and TRBJ1-1; D unclear. In germline, CDR1 is MNHNS, CDR2 SASEGT. The CDR3 spans 14 residues. The V gene lost 6 bases and the J gene lost 5 bases, with 16 bases spanning the gap. CDR3 residues: CASSENRVLTEAFF. The CDR3, as DNA: TGTGCCAGCAGCGAGAATCGGGTCTTGACTGAAGCTTTCTTT.

The chain links TRBV6-5 to TRBJ1-1; 10 bases agree with TRBD1. The V gene end was trimmed by 5 bases and the J gene end by 9 bases; junction bases not matched to a gene: 9. The CDR3 sequence is 14 residues long. Germline CDR1 MNHEY, CDR2 SVGAGI. The CDR3 bases are TGTGCCAGCAGTCCGGGACAGGGGAACGGTAAAGCTTTCTTT. It translates to CASSPGQGNGKAFF.

The chain carries TRBV6-4 and TRBJ2-1, with TRBD2 matching over 12 bases. This CDR3 region has 14 residues. With V trimmed by 5 bases and J by 7 bases, 3 bases remained unmatched. Germline V gives CDR1 MRHNA, CDR2 SNTAGT. The CDR3 spells CASSYGLAGNEQFF. In DNA form, the CDR3 reads TGTGCCAGCAGTTACGGACTAGCGGGGAATGAGCAGTTCTTC.

The V and J genes are TRBV9 and TRBJ1-2; 7 bases are a match to TRBD1. Germline CDR1 and CDR2: SGDLS and YYNGEE. The CDR3 runs 15 residues. With V trimmed by 3 bases and J by 0 bases, 5 bases remained unmatched. For the CDR3, the DNA is TGTGCCAGCAGCGACCTAACAGGGGCTAACTATGGCTACACCTTC. Protein: CASSDLTGANYGYTF.

The chain is built from TRBV4-1 and TRBJ2-2; TRBD2 agrees at 8 bases. The germline gives CDR1 MGHRA, CDR2 YSYEKL. The CDR3 is 14 amino acids. Losses at the gene ends were 8 bases for V and 6 bases for J; bases not matched to a gene: 8. The CDR3 sequence is CASGPGLDPGELFF. Here the CDR3 DNA reads TGCGCCAGCGGGCCGGGACTAGACCCCGGGGAGCTGTTTTTT.

The CDR3 loop reads CASSLKRETEQYF. The DNA for the CDR3 is TGTGCCAGCAGCTTAAAAAGAGAAACTGAGCAGTACTTC. The chain links TRBV7-3 to TRBJ2-7; D is ambiguous. CDR1 and CDR2 from the germline V gene are SGHTA and FQGTGA. The CDR3 is 13 amino acids. Between the trimmed V and J ends, which lost 1 base and 7 bases, there was a span of 11 bases.

This chain uses TRBV5-6 with TRBJ2-7; 9 positions agree with TRBD1. Germline-derived CDR1 and CDR2 are SGHDT and YYEEEE. After removal of 0 bases from V and 2 bases from J, the junction contained 0 bases not matched to a gene. CDR3 length equals 14 residues. As DNA, the CDR3 is TGTGCCAGCAGCTTGGACAGGGGGCCCTACGAGCAGTACTTC. Translated, it gives CASSLDRGPYEQYF.

The gene calls are TRBV14 and TRBJ2-1; weak D call: TRBD2 (5 bases). The ends were cut back, 0 bases at V and 7 bases at J, with 10 bases in the middle. Germline V CDR1 and CDR2: SGHDN, FVKESK. The CDR3 sequence is 14 residues long. The CDR3 loop is CASSQERGGNEQFF. For the CDR3, the DNA is TGTGCCAGCAGCCAAGAACGAGGCGGGAATGAGCAGTTCTTC.

The rearrangement links TRBV29-1 to TRBJ2-1, with 10 bases aligning to TRBD1. Unmatched junction bases numbered 6, after V lost 6 bases and J lost 4 bases. CDR3 length equals 14 residues. Germline CDR1 is SQVTM and CDR2 is ANQGSEA. CDR3 nucleotide sequence: TGCAGCGTGAGGGACAGGGGCGGATACAATGAGCAGTTCTTC. It codes for CSVRDRGGYNEQFF.

The V gene is TRBV18, the J gene TRBJ1-3; TRBD1 matches at 12 bases. The CDR3 is 20 residues long. The germline V gene encodes CDR1 KGHSH and CDR2 LQKENI. The V segment lost 3 bases and the J segment 0 bases; nucleotides outside the gene matches: 12. CDR3 DNA sequence: TGTGCCAGCTCACCCCTACTCTACCGGGACAGGGGGCACTCTGGAAACACCATATATTTT. Its protein is CASSPLLYRDRGHSGNTIYF.

The chain recombines TRBV7-2 with TRBJ1-4; 12 positions agree with TRBD1. J gave up 10 bases and V 6 bases, and 9 bases lay outside the gene matches. Germline values: CDR1 SGHTA, CDR2 FQGNSA. The CDR3 totals 15 residues. CDR3 sequence (DNA): TGTGCCAGCAGACGCACCGGGACAGGGGGCGGAAAACTGTTTTTT. Translation gives CASRRTGTGGGKLFF.

This sequence joins TRBV30 and TRBJ1-5; D gene unclear. Germline-derived CDR1 and CDR2 are GTSNPN and SVGIG (reference sequence). There are 14 residues in the CDR3. Trimming cost V 0 bases and J 9 bases, with 15 bases left between them. The CDR3 reads CAWSVRQARLPQHF. The CDR3 nucleotides are TGTGCCTGGAGTGTACGGCAGGCCCGTCTGCCCCAGCATTTT.

V usage is TRBV6-1 and J usage is TRBJ2-2; 7 positions match TRBD1. Per germline, CDR1 MNHNS and CDR2 SASEGT. This CDR3 spans 16 amino acids. V was pared by 4 bases and J by 6 bases, with 11 bases of the junction left unmatched. The CDR3 region is CASSAYAGGEAGELFF. The CDR3 nucleotides are TGTGCCAGCAGTGCGTATGCAGGGGGTGAGGCCGGGGAGCTGTTTTTT.

This rearrangement joins TRBV5-1 to TRBJ1-6; D remains ambiguous. The V gene lost 2 bases and the J gene lost 11 bases, with 14 bases spanning the gap. CDR3 length: 14 amino acids. Germline lookup yields CDR1 SGHRS and CDR2 YFSETQ. The CDR3 reads CASSFLGPFAPLHF. The CDR3 region has the DNA TGCGCCAGCAGCTTTCTCGGTCCTTTTGCACCCCTCCACTTT.

This CDR3 is CASSERAGDMNTEAFF. DNA of the CDR3: TGTGCCAGCAGTGAACGCGCAGGGGATATGAACACTGAAGCTTTCTTT. This sequence joins TRBV6-1 and TRBJ1-1, with D maybe TRBD1 (6 bases). Trimming removed 2 bases at V and 0 bases at J, with 13 bases between. The CDR3 contains 16 residues. CDR1 MNHNS and CDR2 SASEGT come from the germline V gene.

CDR3 sequence (DNA): TGTGCCAGTAGTTCCGGGACTAGCAATTCCGGGGAGCTGTTTTTT. Protein sequence: CASSSGTSNSGELFF. This sequence joins TRBV19 and TRBJ2-2; 9 nucleotides match TRBD2. CDR3 length equals 15 residues. Germline V gene data show CDR1 as LNHDA and CDR2 as SQIVND (reference sequence). Trimming at V came to 5 bases and at J to 6 bases, leaving 7 bases not matched to a gene.

The J gene is TRBJ2-1, the V gene TRBV19; tentatively, D is TRBD2 (5 bases). Trimming pared 1 base from V and 10 bases from J, leaving 11 bases between. This CDR3 contains 13 residues. CDR1 LNHDA and CDR2 SQIVND come from the germline V gene (reference sequence). The CDR3 here is CASSIVNLAEQFF. As DNA, the CDR3 is TGTGCCAGTAGTATAGTAAACCTAGCCGAGCAGTTCTTC.

This clone was observed a single time. CDR3 nucleotides: TGTGCCTGGAACAAATTATTGACAGGGCCCTCATATACCTTC. Amino acid sequence: CAWNKLLTGPSYTF. This sequence joins TRBV30 and TRBJ1-2, with 7 bases aligning to TRBD1. From germline, CDR1 is GTSNPN and CDR2 SVGIG (reference sequence). J was trimmed by 14 bases and V by 4 bases; bases with no gene match: 19. This CDR3 has 14 residues.

This clone was recorded once. CDR3 nucleotides: TGTGCCAGCAGCGCGGCCACAGGGATTAGCAATCAGCCCCAGCATTTT. It encodes CASSAATGISNQPQHF. The chain uses TRBV5-6 and TRBJ1-5; D may be TRBD1 (6 bases). The CDR3 has 16 residues. The germline V and J ends were trimmed by 4 bases and 0 bases, with 14 bases remaining between them. From germline, CDR1 is SGHDT and CDR2 YYEEEE.

The V call is TRBV30, the J call TRBJ2-5; possibly TRBD2 for D (5 bases). Germline loops: CDR1 GTSNPN, CDR2 SVGIG (reference sequence). The CDR3 has 16 amino acids. Between the trimmed V and J ends, which lost 1 base and 5 bases, there was a span of 20 bases. The CDR3 loop is CAWSASPAQGSETQYF. The CDR3 DNA reads as TGTGCCTGGAGTGCTAGCCCGGCCCAAGGGTCGGAGACCCAGTACTTC.

The CDR3 here is CASSAAGTGDYGYTF. CDR3 DNA sequence: TGTGCCAGCAGTGCGGCCGGGACAGGGGACTATGGCTACACCTTC. The chain combines TRBV25-1 with TRBJ1-2, with 10 bases fitting TRBD1. The CDR3 extends over 15 amino acids. Trimming removed 4 bases from V and 3 bases from J; junction bases left unmatched: 5. In germline, CDR1 is MGHDK, CDR2 SYGVNS.

The chain combines TRBV28 with TRBJ1-2; 9 bases are shared with TRBD1. The CDR3 sequence is 15 residues long. The V gene's germline CDR1 is MDHEN and CDR2 SYDVKM. The V and J ends lost 5 bases and 8 bases, in that order; junction bases with no gene match: 12. In nucleotides, the CDR3 is TGTGCCAGCAGTAAACAGGGGGCCCGGGGGGGAGGCTACACCTTC. Its protein is CASSKQGARGGGYTF.

The chain carries TRBV7-9 and TRBJ1-1; D possibly corresponds to TRBD1 (6 bases). The V end was cut by 2 bases, the J end by 7 bases, with 14 bases between. The CDR3 extends over 14 amino acids. Per the germline V gene, CDR1 is SEHNR and CDR2 is FQNEAQ (reference sequence). CDR3 amino acids: CASSLTLQGYEAFF. CDR3 nucleotides: TGTGCCAGCAGCTTAACCCTTCAGGGGTATGAAGCTTTCTTT.

J is TRBJ2-7 and V is TRBV11-1, with D tentatively TRBD1 (6 bases). Trimming removed 4 bases from V and 5 bases from J, with 15 bases in between. This CDR3 is 14 amino acids long. From germline, CDR1 is SGHAT and CDR2 FQDESV (reference sequence). The CDR3 loop is CASSSTDRSNEQYF. In DNA form, the CDR3 reads TGTGCCAGCAGCTCCACAGACAGGTCTAACGAGCAGTACTTC.

The rearrangement joins TRBV5-8 to TRBJ1-2; D gene ambiguous. This CDR3 is built from 11 residues. Germline V CDR1 and CDR2: SGHTS, YDEGEE. V lost 1 base to trimming and J lost 8 bases, with 6 bases between them. CDR3 sequence reads: CASSLYGGYTF. The DNA for the CDR3 is TGTGCCAGCAGCTTGTACGGGGGCTACACCTTC. Complete variable domain (other parts from reference TRBV5-8 and TRBJ1-2): EAGVTQSPTHLIKTRGQQATLRCSPISGHTSVYWYQQALGLGLQFLLWYDEGEERNRGNFPPRFSGRQFPNYSSELNVNALELEDSALYLCASSLYGGYTFGSGTRLTVV.